The sequence of this T cell receptor (beta chain) was determined in a study of identical twins. This CDR3 is built from 15 residues. V lost 3 bases to trimming and J lost 3 bases; unmatched junction nucleotides: 5. The germline CDR1 and CDR2 sequences are MGHRA and YSYEKL. TCRdb ran MiXCR on the 5' RACE reads and lists one entry per CDR3 protein. The profile shows fewer than 500,000 distinct CDR3 sequences, more than 13% of them singletons. These sequences were also reported in another study, on yellow fever vaccine responses in identical twins.

V and J are TRBV4-1 and TRBJ2-1, with TRBD1 matching over 7 bases. What was sequenced was CD4+ T cells sorted from blood. The sequence was obtained from a woman aged 18 to 35 in good health. The CDR3 here is CASSHLRDSYNEQFF. The CDR3 bases are TGCGCCAGCAGCCATCTCCGGGACAGCTACAATGAGCAGTTCTTC.